Following are 3 T cell receptor beta chains from one sample sequenced in a study of shared clonotypes between healthy human individuals. CD8 cells classed as naive were CD45RO-negative and positively selected for CCR7, excluding terminally differentiated effector memory CD45RA+ cells. TCRdb's table, derived via immunoSEQ multiplex PCR, lists solely in-frame clones and lacks some. The table includes around 1.9 million clones, roughly 95% detected once. The sample taken for sequencing was naive CD8+ T cells from PBMCs. These TCRs come from a man aged 18 to 29 in good health. Some clones in this sample may be carry-over from other donors' samples.

This clone appeared a few times. CDR3 region: CASSPKTAHQPQHF. The CDR3 region has the DNA TGTGCCAGTAGTCCAAAGACGGCTCATCAGCCCCAGCATTTT. The chain is built from TRBV19 and TRBJ1-5; D gene ambiguous. CDR1 LNHDA and CDR2 SQIVND come from the germline V gene (reference sequence). The CDR3 runs to 14 residues. V was clipped by 5 bases and J by 5 bases, with 13 bases between them.

Comments on this clone: Other DNA variants within this sample encode the same CDR3. The chain employs TRBV9 and TRBJ2-7; TRBD1 aligns across 10 bases. After removal of 2 bases from V and 6 bases from J, the junction contained 2 bases not matched to a gene. From germline, CDR1 is SGDLS and CDR2 YYNGEE. This CDR3 has 13 residues. CDR3: CASSVRTGGEQYF. As DNA, the CDR3 is TGTGCCAGCAGCGTTAGGACAGGGGGCGAGCAGTACTTC.

The rearrangement links TRBV11-2 to TRBJ2-7; D gene uncertain. This CDR3 region has 12 residues. Germline V CDR1 and CDR2: SGHAT, FQNNGV. V gave up 3 bases and J gave up 3 bases, with 6 bases separating them. The CDR3: CASSLSDYEQYF. CDR3 bases: TGTGCCAGCAGCTTGAGCGACTACGAGCAGTACTTC.